This T cell receptor beta chain was captured by sequencing in a study of technical replicates of blood from several donors. Germline values: CDR1 MGHRA, CDR2 YSYEKL. There are 17 residues in the CDR3. The ends lost 0 bases at V and 2 bases at J; junction bases unmatched: 8. Sequenced by immunoSEQ multiplex PCR; TCRdb stores in-frame clones only, minus some. The table lists over 60,000 clones, roughly 93% of them singletons. The rearrangement uses TRBV4-1 and TRBJ2-3, with 7 bases fitting TRBD2. Sequenced: T cells isolated from PBMCs. The sequence derives from a human donor in good health. The CDR3 sequence: CASSQDGRAGVTDTQYF. CDR3 sequence (DNA): TGCGCCAGCAGCCAAGATGGGCGGGCGGGAGTCACAGATACGCAGTATTTT.